The 11 T cell receptor beta chains below all came from one sample that was sequenced in a study of Graves' ophthalmopathy and Graves' hyperthyroidism. Scientists amplified the TCR beta CDR3 regions from RNA transcripts. The library came from an HTBI-primed first-round RT-PCR and a second-round multiplex PCR. TCRdb called the multiplex PCR reads again in MiXCR, with one record for every CDR3 protein. The profile shows about 380,000 distinct CDR3 sequences, 15% of them singletons. Sequencing was carried out using peripheral blood. The receptors stem from a woman aged 18-35 years with stable Graves' hyperthyroidism.

V usage is TRBV6-5 and J usage is TRBJ1-1, with D hard to call. The V and J ends lost 0 bases and 3 bases respectively, with 11 bases between them. This CDR3 has 15 residues. Germline V gene lookup returns CDR1 MNHEY and CDR2 SVGAGI. CDR3 amino acids: CASSYSEAQDTEAFF. CDR3 coding DNA: TGTGCCAGCAGTTACTCGGAGGCCCAGGACACTGAAGCTTTCTTT.

This clonotype was counted many times. As DNA, the CDR3 is TGTGCCAGCAGTTCGGGACAGTCTGAAGCTTTCTTT. It translates to CASSSGQSEAFF. The chain has TRBV12-3 or TRBV12-4 and TRBJ1-1; TRBD1 matches at 7 bases. The CDR3 length is 12 residues. Trimming took 4 bases from V and 6 from J; bases not matched to a gene: 2.

The chain links TRBV18 to TRBJ2-2; 7 positions match TRBD1. This CDR3 spans 15 amino acids. J gave up 3 bases and V 2 bases, and 3 bases lay outside the gene matches. CDR1 is KGHSH and CDR2 is LQKENI in the germline V gene. CDR3 region: CASSPSQGDTGELFF. The CDR3 nucleotides are TGTGCCAGCTCACCAAGCCAGGGGGACACCGGGGAGCTGTTTTTT.

Ten or more counts support this clonotype. J is TRBJ2-7 and V is TRBV6-2 or TRBV6-3, with unresolved D. Germline assignment: CDR1 MNHEY and CDR2 SVGEGT. V gave up 2 bases and J gave up 2 bases, with 7 bases separating them. The CDR3 contains 13 residues. CDR3 sequence (DNA): TGTGCCAGCAGTTACCCCCGCCCCTACGAGCAGTACTTC. It codes for CASSYPRPYEQYF.

This clonotype came up many times. The rearrangement links TRBV9 to TRBJ2-5; 11 bases are shared with TRBD2. V dropped 3 bases and J dropped 5; count of bases not matched to a gene: 9. The CDR3 totals 16 residues. The germline gives CDR1 SGDLS, CDR2 YYNGEE. The CDR3 DNA sequence: TGTGCCAGCAGCGCGGGACCACTAGCGGGGGAGGAGACCCAGTACTTC. This gives the protein CASSAGPLAGEETQYF. Complete variable domain (other parts from reference TRBV9 and TRBJ2-5): DSGVTQTPKHLITATGQRVTLRCSPRSGDLSVYWYQQSLDQGLQFLIQYYNGEERAKGNILERFSAQQFPDLHSELNLSSLELGDSALYFCASSAGPLAGEETQYFGPGTRLLVL.

This clonotype was picked up many times. The chain is built from TRBV5-1 and TRBJ2-7; TRBD1 is a possible D gene (6 bases). The length of the CDR3 is 15 residues. The V and J ends lost 0 bases and 0 bases respectively, with 10 bases between them. Germline V gives CDR1 SGHRS, CDR2 YFSETQ. DNA for the CDR3: TGCGCCAGCAGCTTGGACAGGGCCGGCTCCTACGAGCAGTACTTC. Its protein is CASSLDRAGSYEQYF.

This clonotype was counted many times. The J gene is TRBJ2-5, the V gene TRBV10-3; the D gene is possibly TRBD1 (6 bases). V lost 2 bases to trimming and J lost 2 bases, with 6 bases between them. The CDR3 totals 13 residues. From germline, CDR1 is ENHRY and CDR2 SYGVKD. The CDR3 region is CAISEGQQETQYF. The CDR3 DNA follows: TGTGCCATCAGTGAGGGACAGCAAGAGACCCAGTACTTC.

This clonotype was picked up many times. This CDR3 reads CASSENRGYGYTF. In nucleotides, the CDR3 is TGTGCCAGCAGTGAAAATCGGGGTTATGGCTACACCTTC. The chain joins TRBV6-1 to TRBJ1-2; D is ambiguous. The V end lost 2 bases, the J end lost 5 bases, and 9 bases lay between the germline ends. The CDR3 runs to 13 residues. CDR1 and CDR2 (germline): MNHNS, SASEGT.

CDR3: CASSLGGEGAYGYTF. The DNA of the CDR3 is TGCGCCAGCAGCCTGGGGGGGGAAGGAGCCTATGGCTACACCTTC. V usage is TRBV5-1 and J usage is TRBJ1-2, with D possibly being TRBD1 (5 bases). CDR3 size: 15 residues. Germline V gene data show CDR1 as SGHRS and CDR2 as YFSETQ. Trimming took off 4 bases at V and 4 bases at J, with 17 bases between the two ends.

This clonotype came up many times. The chain uses TRBV6-2 or TRBV6-3 and TRBJ1-5; no firm D call. The CDR3 has 17 amino acids. Per germline, CDR1 MNHEY and CDR2 SVGEGT. V gave up 6 bases and J gave up 0 bases, with 18 bases separating them. CDR3 region: CASSHGRVKGSNQPQHF. The CDR3 DNA is TGTGCCAGCAGCCACGGCCGGGTAAAAGGTAGCAATCAGCCCCAGCATTTT.

This clonotype was detected many times. This rearrangement joins TRBV11-2 to TRBJ1-1; tentatively, D is TRBD1 (5 bases). Germline V gene sequence: CDR1 SGHAT, CDR2 FQNNGV. The ends were cut back, 0 bases at V and 4 bases at J, with 9 bases in the middle. CDR3 length: 14 amino acids. CDR3 region: CASSLEGGVTEAFF. The CDR3 DNA is TGTGCCAGCAGCTTAGAGGGGGGGGTCACTGAAGCTTTCTTT. Using reference TRBV11-2 and TRBJ1-1 for the parts outside the CDR3, the full variable domain is EAGVAQSPRYKIIEKRQSVAFWCNPISGHATLYWYQQILGQGPKLLIQFQNNGVVDDSQLPKDRFSAERLKGVDSTLKIQPAKLEDSAVYLCASSLEGGVTEAFFGQGTRLTVV.